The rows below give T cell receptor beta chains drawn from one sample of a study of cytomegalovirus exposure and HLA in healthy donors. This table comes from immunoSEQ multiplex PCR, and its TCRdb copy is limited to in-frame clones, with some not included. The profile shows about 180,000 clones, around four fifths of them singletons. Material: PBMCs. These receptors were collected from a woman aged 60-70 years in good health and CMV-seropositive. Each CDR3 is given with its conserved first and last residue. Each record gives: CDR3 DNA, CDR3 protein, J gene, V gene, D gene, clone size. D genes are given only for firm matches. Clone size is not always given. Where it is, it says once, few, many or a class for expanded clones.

CDR3nt: TGTGCCAGTAAACGCGGGGGGGCGCTGACCGGGGAGCTGTTTTTT
CDR3aa: CASKRGGALTGELFF
j_gene: TRBJ2-2
v_gene: TRBV19
d_gene: TRBD2
abundance: once

CDR3nt: TGTGCCAGCAGTGAAGCGCGGACAAGGCCCACGACGCCCTACGAGCAGTACTTC
CDR3aa: CASSEARTRPTTPYEQYF
j_gene: TRBJ2-7
v_gene: TRBV2
d_gene: -
abundance: once

CDR3nt: TGTGCCAGTGGACAGGGGAGGGACTATGGCTACACCTTC
CDR3aa: CASGQGRDYGYTF
j_gene: TRBJ1-2
v_gene: TRBV5-5
d_gene: TRBD1
abundance: -

CDR3nt: TGTGCCAGCAGTGGCCAGGGGTTCTCTGGAAACACCATATATTTT
CDR3aa: CASSGQGFSGNTIYF
j_gene: TRBJ1-3
v_gene: TRBV2
d_gene: -
abundance: -

CDR3nt: TGTGCCAGCAGCTTGCGGCTAGCGGGGGACTTCGATGAGCAGTTCTTC
CDR3aa: CASSLRLAGDFDEQFF
j_gene: TRBJ2-1
v_gene: TRBV5-4
d_gene: TRBD2
abundance: -

CDR3nt: TGTGCCAGCACTGGAGGGACTAGCGGGGTTGAGCAGTTCTTC
CDR3aa: CASTGGTSGVEQFF
j_gene: TRBJ2-1
v_gene: TRBV2
d_gene: TRBD2
abundance: once

CDR3nt: TGCGCCAGCAGCCAAGCCGCGGGACAGGGGGCGCTGAATGAAAAACTGTTTTTT
CDR3aa: CASSQAAGQGALNEKLFF
j_gene: TRBJ1-4
v_gene: TRBV4-3
d_gene: TRBD1
abundance: -

CDR3nt: TGTGCCAGCAGTTACTCCGGGGGACAGGGCGATGGCTACACCTTC
CDR3aa: CASSYSGGQGDGYTF
j_gene: TRBJ1-2
v_gene: TRBV6-5
d_gene: TRBD1
abundance: once

CDR3nt: TGTGCCAGCAGTGAATACGCCCCGGACAAGACCGATGAGCAGTTCTTC
CDR3aa: CASSEYAPDKTDEQFF
j_gene: TRBJ2-1
v_gene: TRBV25-1
d_gene: -
abundance: -

CDR3nt: TGTGCCATCAGTGAGTCGGCCAACGAGCAGTACTTC
CDR3aa: CAISESANEQYF
j_gene: TRBJ2-7
v_gene: TRBV10-3
d_gene: -
abundance: -

CDR3nt: TGTGCCAGCAGCTTTCAGGGACTAGCTGACAATGAGCAGTTCTTC
CDR3aa: CASSFQGLADNEQFF
j_gene: TRBJ2-1
v_gene: TRBV11-3
d_gene: TRBD2
abundance: -

CDR3nt: TGCAGCGTTGCAGGGCGGGAGGGCGCTGAGCAGTTCTTC
CDR3aa: CSVAGREGAEQFF
j_gene: TRBJ2-1
v_gene: TRBV29-1
d_gene: TRBD2
abundance: -

CDR3nt: TGTGCCAGCAGCTTGCCGCGGTCTGGAAACACCATATATTTT
CDR3aa: CASSLPRSGNTIYF
j_gene: TRBJ1-3
v_gene: TRBV5-6
d_gene: -
abundance: -

CDR3nt: TGCGCCAGCAGTCAATCCCACATGAATTCGAATGGCTACACCTTC
CDR3aa: CASSQSHMNSNGYTF
j_gene: TRBJ1-2
v_gene: TRBV23-1
d_gene: -
abundance: -

CDR3nt: TGTGCCAGTAGTGACAGGGGTGACCCTATGAACACTGAAGCTTTCTTT
CDR3aa: CASSDRGDPMNTEAFF
j_gene: TRBJ1-1
v_gene: TRBV19
d_gene: TRBD1
abundance: -

CDR3nt: TGTGCCAGCAGCGCGACAGGGAGTAACTATGGCTACACCTTC
CDR3aa: CASSATGSNYGYTF
j_gene: TRBJ1-2
v_gene: TRBV7-3
d_gene: TRBD1
abundance: few

CDR3nt: TGTGCCAGCAGCCCCGGGTTTAGCAATCAGCCCCAGCATTTT
CDR3aa: CASSPGFSNQPQHF
j_gene: TRBJ1-5
v_gene: TRBV9
d_gene: -
abundance: -

CDR3nt: TGTGCCAGCTCACCAGACAGAAAGAACCAAGAGACCCAGTACTTC
CDR3aa: CASSPDRKNQETQYF
j_gene: TRBJ2-5
v_gene: TRBV18
d_gene: -
abundance: -

CDR3nt: TGTGCCAGCAGTGAACGCAGGGGAGGGACTGGAAACACCATATATTTT
CDR3aa: CASSERRGGTGNTIYF
j_gene: TRBJ1-3
v_gene: TRBV2
d_gene: -
abundance: -

CDR3nt: TGCGCCAGCAGCCCCGAGAGAGGGCGGACCGGGGAGCTGTTTTTT
CDR3aa: CASSPERGRTGELFF
j_gene: TRBJ2-2
v_gene: TRBV4-3
d_gene: -
abundance: -

CDR3nt: TGTGCCAGCCAAACCTCTGGGGGGTCTTTTTACGAGCAGTACTTC
CDR3aa: CASQTSGGSFYEQYF
j_gene: TRBJ2-7
v_gene: TRBV18
d_gene: -
abundance: -

CDR3nt: TGTGCCAGCAGCTTAGCTCAGGGTGGTAGCAATCAGCCCCAGCATTTT
CDR3aa: CASSLAQGGSNQPQHF
j_gene: TRBJ1-5
v_gene: TRBV7-2
d_gene: -
abundance: -

CDR3nt: TGTGCCAGCAGCTTGGGGGGTGGAAGGGGGGGCACTGAAGCTTTCTTT
CDR3aa: CASSLGGGRGGTEAFF
j_gene: TRBJ1-1
v_gene: TRBV5-4
d_gene: -
abundance: few

CDR3nt: TGTGCCAGCAGTTCTGGACAGTTTAATGAAAAACTGTTTTTT
CDR3aa: CASSSGQFNEKLFF
j_gene: TRBJ1-4
v_gene: TRBV28
d_gene: -
abundance: -

CDR3nt: TGTGCCAGCGACGGCCGGGTGGGGGGACGAGAGACCCAGTACTTC
CDR3aa: CASDGRVGGRETQYF
j_gene: TRBJ2-5
v_gene: TRBV7-9
d_gene: -
abundance: -

CDR3nt: TGTGCCAGCAGTGTATTGACAGGGGGATTGGGCAATGAGCAGTTCTTC
CDR3aa: CASSVLTGGLGNEQFF
j_gene: TRBJ2-1
v_gene: TRBV6-1
d_gene: TRBD1
abundance: -

CDR3nt: TGTGCCAGCTCACCAGAAGGACAGGGGGCATATCAGCCCCAGCATTTT
CDR3aa: CASSPEGQGAYQPQHF
j_gene: TRBJ1-5
v_gene: TRBV18
d_gene: TRBD1
abundance: -

CDR3nt: TGTGCCAGCAGTTCCCAGCGGGGCTACAATGAGCAGTTCTTC
CDR3aa: CASSSQRGYNEQFF
j_gene: TRBJ2-1
v_gene: TRBV27
d_gene: TRBD2
abundance: -

CDR3nt: TGTGCCTGGAGTGTCCCGACTAGCGGGATCTCCTACAATGAGCAGTTCTTC
CDR3aa: CAWSVPTSGISYNEQFF
j_gene: TRBJ2-1
v_gene: TRBV30
d_gene: TRBD2
abundance: -

CDR3nt: TGTGCCAGCAGTTACGGGACGAGGGGGCAGAACAGTCAGTACTTC
CDR3aa: CASSYGTRGQNSQYF
j_gene: TRBJ2-4
v_gene: TRBV6-6
d_gene: TRBD1
abundance: -

CDR3nt: TGCGCCAGCAGCTGGACGGGACAGATGAACACTGAAGCTTTCTTT
CDR3aa: CASSWTGQMNTEAFF
j_gene: TRBJ1-1
v_gene: TRBV5-1
d_gene: TRBD1
abundance: few

CDR3nt: TGTGCCACCAGCAGAGATCAGGACAGGGGGCAGTACTTC
CDR3aa: CATSRDQDRGQYF
j_gene: TRBJ2-7
v_gene: TRBV15
d_gene: TRBD1
abundance: -

CDR3nt: TGTGCCAGCAGCTCAGGGGCAGATACGCAGTATTTT
CDR3aa: CASSSGADTQYF
j_gene: TRBJ2-3
v_gene: TRBV7-3
d_gene: -
abundance: -

CDR3nt: TGCGCCAGCAGCCTGCTACCGGGAGGTCCTCAAGAGACCCAGTACTTC
CDR3aa: CASSLLPGGPQETQYF
j_gene: TRBJ2-5
v_gene: TRBV4-1
d_gene: TRBD2
abundance: -

CDR3nt: TGTGCCAGTAACTATATCTGGAGGCGGGGAAACACCGGGGAGCTGTTTTTT
CDR3aa: CASNYIWRRGNTGELFF
j_gene: TRBJ2-2
v_gene: TRBV19
d_gene: -
abundance: -